This TCR beta chain is drawn from a study of T cell responses to AZD1222 COVID-19 vaccine. At the level of the study: Pooled in the analysis were second doses at about 4 or about 12 weeks. Findings and caveats of the study: As reported, nearly half of all spike-specific TCRs target variant regions that are unmutated. Regions 160-218 and 743-854 dominated among vaccine-associated CD4 TCRs spanning spike. After two AZD1222 doses, spike-specific TCR breadth and depth rose versus day 0.

Sequencing used immunoSEQ multiplex PCR; TCRdb keeps in-frame clones, though not all of them. Among 90,000 to 150,000 clones, about 87% were seen once, and the ten largest hold 6.5% to 9%. Germline lookup yields CDR1 SGHRS and CDR2 YFSETQ. Trimming took 3 bases from V and 3 from J; bases not matched to a gene: 18. The CDR3 contains 18 residues. About this clone: Its target is unknown.

The genes are TRBV5-1 and TRBJ2-7; 7 bases line up with TRBD1. The TCR comes from an adult in good health. The input for sequencing was peripheral blood, taken on day 0 of AZD1222 vaccination. This CDR3 reads CASSSQGANRDSYYEQYF. DNA of the CDR3: TGCGCCAGCAGCTCCCAAGGGGCTAACCGGGACAGCTACTACGAGCAGTACTTC. The full variable domain, with the rest looked up from reference TRBV5-1 and TRBJ2-7, is KAGVTQTPRYLIKTRGQQVTLSCSPISGHRSVSWYQQTPGQGLQFLFEYFSETQRNKGNFPGRFSGRQFSNSRSEMNVSTLELGDSALYLCASSSQGANRDSYYEQYFGPGTRLTVT.